This T cell receptor (beta chain) comes out of a study of shared clonotypes between healthy human individuals. Study-level points and caveats: Rarefaction curves obtained for sorted subsets showed sequencing incomplete despite large depth. Clonotypes not shared had lower generation probabilities than those common to all four donors.

Deep-level running was used for the assay. TCRdb keeps only in-frame clones here, not all; method: immunoSEQ multiplex PCR. The sample consists of fewer than 200,000 clones, 60% to 75% of them appearing once. Germline V gene lookup returns CDR1 SGHTA and CDR2 FQGTGA. V lost 5 bases and J 9 bases, leaving 15 bases between the germline ends. The CDR3 is made up of 13 amino acids. Note on this clone: Its antigen is currently unknown.

Sequences were obtained from memory CD4+ T cells sorted from blood. Subset in this sample: CD45RA-negative fraction. V is TRBV7-3 and J is TRBJ2-3; D is perhaps TRBD2 (5 bases). The sequence derives from a man aged 25-45 years in good health. The CDR3 sequence is CASSADYSGTQYF. In DNA form, the CDR3 reads TGTGCCAGCAGCGCCGACTACTCGGGCACGCAGTATTTT.